These T cell receptor beta chains were read from a single sample in a study of cytomegalovirus exposure and HLA in healthy donors. Assay used: immunoSEQ multiplex PCR; TCRdb lists only in-frame clones, some missing. The listing records about 200,000 clones. The specimen was PBMCs. These receptors were obtained from a girl aged 2 to 9 in good health and CMV-seropositive. Each CDR3 is given with its conserved first and last residue. Fields, in order: D gene, V gene, J gene, CDR3 DNA, CDR3 protein. The D gene is left open where the match is weak.

TRBD2	TRBV2	TRBJ2-1	TGTGCCAGCAGGGCTAGCGGGGGTTATAGTGAGCAGTTCTTC	CASRASGGYSEQFF
-	TRBV18	TRBJ1-1	TGTGCCAGCTCACCGGAGCAGGGACTTGAAGCTTTCTTT	CASSPEQGLEAFF
TRBD1	TRBV7-2	TRBJ1-1	TGTGCCAGCACCTCCAGGGACAGGGTGGGGACTGAAGCTTTCTTT	CASTSRDRVGTEAFF
TRBD1	TRBV6-1	TRBJ1-1	TGTGCCAGCAGTGAAGTCGGGACAGGGGCGAACGGTGCTGAAGCTTTCTTT	CASSEVGTGANGAEAFF
TRBD1	TRBV5-1	TRBJ2-7	TGCGCCAGCAGCTCGCCCGACAGGGGACTTTACGAGCAGTACTTC	CASSSPDRGLYEQYF
TRBD1	TRBV5-6	TRBJ2-5	TGTGCCAGCAGCTCCGGACAGGGACGGGGTAAAGAGACCCAGTACTTC	CASSSGQGRGKETQYF
TRBD2	TRBV4-2	TRBJ2-1	TGTGCCAGCAGCCAAGATGCGGTAGCGGGAGACTACAATGAGCAGTTCTTC	CASSQDAVAGDYNEQFF
-	TRBV12-5	TRBJ2-1	TGTGCTAGTGGTTTAACCGGTAATGAGCAGTTCTTC	CASGLTGNEQFF
-	TRBV4-1	TRBJ2-2	TGCGCCAGCAGCTCCTGGACAGCCTACACCGGGGAGCTGTTTTTT	CASSSWTAYTGELFF
-	TRBV15	TRBJ1-5	TGTGCCACCAGCAGAGAATCGGGGGGGCCAGGACAGCCCCAGCATTTT	CATSRESGGPGQPQHF
-	TRBV5-1	TRBJ2-7	TGCGCCAGCAGTCCCAATAAGGGAAGCGGCTACGAGCAGTACTTC	CASSPNKGSGYEQYF
-	TRBV27	TRBJ2-7	TGTGCCAGCAGCTCTGATTCAACCCTGGGGCGAGAGCAGTACTTC	CASSSDSTLGREQYF
-	TRBV29-1	TRBJ1-1	TGCAGCGTCGAGACAGGAGCTGAAGCTTTCTTT	CSVETGAEAFF
TRBD1	TRBV2	TRBJ2-7	TGTGCCATAGGGACAGACGAGCAGTACTTC	CAIGTDEQYF
-	TRBV14	TRBJ2-7	TGTGCCAGCAGTCCCAGGGTCTCCACCTACGAGCAGTACTTC	CASSPRVSTYEQYF
TRBD1	TRBV28	TRBJ1-2	TGTGCCAGCAGTCTTACAGGGGGCGCTAGTGGCTACACCTTC	CASSLTGGASGYTF
-	TRBV5-1	TRBJ2-3	TGCGCCAGCAGCTCCGGGACTCTCACCACAGATACGCAGTATTTT	CASSSGTLTTDTQYF